The 22 T cell receptor beta chains reported below all come from one sample, sequenced in a study of brain T cells in children with intractable seizures (dated by TCRdb to the early 2020s). The library was obtained by the immunoSEQ multiplex PCR assay. As stored in TCRdb, this immuneACCESS dataset retains in-frame rearrangements with V and J assigned. A fraction of the clones does not appear; measured against another copy, unresolved V genes explain less than half of the discrepancy, and the remainder lacks a known reason. In this sample the table shows approximately 77,000 clones, about 92% of which occur a single time. Roughly 1.5% of the sample goes to the ten largest clones. The time point label on this specimen signifies: resected brain tissue, or blood drawn just prior to surgery. The specimen was peripheral blood, collected at surgery. The receptor source for this set is a boy younger than two with tuberous sclerosis and intractable seizures.

The rearrangement joins TRBV5-3 to TRBJ1-5, with D maybe TRBD1 (6 bases). TRBV5-3 is labeled an ORF, and its function is uncertain. The CDR3 extends over 15 amino acids. Trimming pared 3 bases from V and 3 bases from J, leaving 13 bases between. The CDR3: CARSYIGQINQPQHF. The CDR3 DNA is TGTGCCAGAAGCTACATAGGACAGATCAATCAGCCCCAGCATTTT.

The chain carries TRBV18 and TRBJ2-2; D unclear. The germline V and J ends were trimmed by 8 bases and 0 bases, with 10 bases remaining between them. Germline V gene sequence: CDR1 KGHSH, CDR2 LQKENI. The CDR3 contains 14 residues. CDR3 in amino acids: CASSTASNTGELFF. CDR3 DNA: TGTGCCAGCAGCACGGCTTCGAACACCGGGGAGCTGTTTTTT.

J is TRBJ2-1 and V is TRBV24-1; 7 bases map to TRBD1. Per the germline V gene, CDR1 is KGHDR and CDR2 is SFDVKD. The CDR3 length is 14 residues. The trim removed 1 base at V and 8 bases at J, leaving 4 bases unmatched. CDR3: CATSDFKDRHEQFF. CDR3 nucleotide sequence: TGTGCCACCAGTGATTTCAAGGACAGGCATGAGCAGTTCTTC.

V and J are TRBV19 and TRBJ2-6; maybe TRBD2 (6 bases). Trimming removed 2 bases from V and 4 bases from J, with 12 bases in between. The CDR3 extends over 16 amino acids. Germline V gene data show CDR1 as LNHDA and CDR2 as SQIVND (reference sequence). This CDR3 reads CASSIRRVEGANVLTF. CDR3 bases: TGTGCCAGTAGTATACGGAGGGTGGAAGGGGCCAACGTCCTGACTTTC. Filled out from reference TRBV19 and TRBJ2-6, the complete variable domain reads DGGITQSPKYLFRKEGQNVTLSCEQNLNHDAMYWYRQDPGQGLRLIYYSQIVNDFQKGDIAEGYSVSREKKESFPLTVTSAQKNPTAFYLCASSIRRVEGANVLTFGAGSRLTVL.

V usage is TRBV19 and J usage is TRBJ2-7; 9 positions match TRBD1. This CDR3 has 16 residues. Germline assignment: CDR1 LNHDA and CDR2 SQIVND (reference sequence). With 9 bases clipped from V and 2 bases from J, the junction kept 14 bases outside the gene matches. The CDR3 bases are TGTGCCAGCCGAACCAACCCGGGACAGGGCACCTACGAGCAGTACTTC. Its protein is CASRTNPGQGTYEQYF.

The chain couples TRBV24-1 to TRBJ2-3; 10 bases fit TRBD2. The CDR3 spans 14 residues. After removal of 6 bases from V and 4 bases from J, the junction contained 3 bases not matched to a gene. Germline lookup yields CDR1 KGHDR and CDR2 SFDVKD. In nucleotides, the CDR3 is TGTGCCACCAGTAGAGCGGGAGGGGCAGATACGCAGTATTTT. It codes for CATSRAGGADTQYF.

The chain recombines TRBV19 with TRBJ2-7; 8 positions agree with TRBD2. This CDR3 is 16 amino acids long. V dropped 4 bases and J dropped 2; count of bases not matched to a gene: 10. In germline, CDR1 is LNHDA, CDR2 SQIVND (reference sequence). CDR3 amino acids: CASSTFPREVPYEQYF. The CDR3 nucleotides read TGTGCCAGTAGTACCTTCCCGCGGGAGGTCCCCTACGAGCAGTACTTC.

This clone has a single count. CDR3 loop: CASSVGAWQGAGTDTQYF. The CDR3 coding sequence is TGTGCCAGCAGCGTAGGGGCTTGGCAGGGGGCTGGGACAGATACGCAGTATTTT. This chain links TRBV9 with TRBJ2-3; 8 positions match TRBD1. The CDR3 spans 18 residues. CDR1 is SGDLS and CDR2 is YYNGEE in the germline V gene. The V segment lost 0 bases and the J segment 3 bases; nucleotides outside the gene matches: 12.

The rearrangement joins TRBV7-9 to TRBJ1-3; D possibly corresponds to TRBD1 (6 bases). Germline V CDR1 and CDR2: SEHNR, FQNEAQ (reference sequence). V gave up 0 bases and J gave up 1 base, with 10 bases separating them. The CDR3 extends over 16 amino acids. In DNA form, the CDR3 reads TGTGCCAGCAGCTTAGCTAAGGACAGTTCTGGAAACACCATATATTTT. Its translation is CASSLAKDSSGNTIYF.

The chain joins TRBV27 to TRBJ2-3; weak D call: TRBD2 (5 bases). The CDR3 is 16 amino acids. The V gene's germline CDR1 is MNHEY and CDR2 SMNVEV (reference sequence). The germline V and J ends were trimmed by 2 bases and 5 bases, with 17 bases remaining between them. DNA for the CDR3: TGTGCCAGCAGTTTACTTGGGCTAGCTATAGGAGATACGCAGTATTTT. It is translated as CASSLLGLAIGDTQYF.

J is TRBJ2-1 and V is TRBV4-1; the match to TRBD1 covers 9 bases. The CDR3 runs 21 residues. Germline CDR1 is MGHRA and CDR2 is YSYEKL. Trimming cost V 1 base and J 0 bases; bases outside gene matches: 16. The CDR3 region is CASSQVRIGTGIRSSYNEQFF. The CDR3, as DNA: TGCGCCAGCAGCCAAGTAAGAATAGGGACAGGGATTCGCAGCTCCTACAATGAGCAGTTCTTC.

The V gene is TRBV7-9, the J gene TRBJ1-1; 9 positions agree with TRBD1. The CDR3 runs 15 residues. V gave up 1 base and J gave up 5 bases; unmatched junction bases: 5. Germline V CDR1 and CDR2: SEHNR, FQNEAQ (reference sequence). The CDR3 reads CASSLGQGGRTEAFF. The CDR3 nucleotides read TGTGCCAGCAGCTTAGGACAGGGGGGGCGGACTGAAGCTTTCTTT.

The chain joins TRBV25-1 to TRBJ1-4, with 9 positions matching TRBD1. The ends lost 6 bases at V and 3 bases at J; junction bases unmatched: 14. This CDR3 region has 18 residues. Germline CDR1 reads MGHDK; CDR2 reads SYGVNS. CDR3 amino acids: CASSPIGQGMVSNEKLFF. The CDR3 DNA reads TGTGCCAGCAGCCCCATCGGACAGGGGATGGTATCTAATGAAAAACTGTTTTTT.

This clone was seen just once. This rearrangement joins TRBV4-1 to TRBJ2-1, with 11 bases matching TRBD2. The germline V gene has CDR1 MGHRA and CDR2 YSYEKL. The CDR3 totals 15 residues. The V segment lost 4 bases and the J segment 4 bases; nucleotides outside the gene matches: 3. The CDR3: CASSRLAGLYNEQFF. The CDR3 DNA sequence: TGCGCCAGCAGCCGACTAGCGGGGCTTTACAATGAGCAGTTCTTC.

This rearrangement joins TRBV27 to TRBJ1-2, with TRBD1 identical over 8 bases. J lost 5 bases, V lost 0 bases, and 5 bases had no gene match. Germline assignment: CDR1 MNHEY and CDR2 SMNVEV (reference sequence). The CDR3 runs 15 residues. In DNA form, the CDR3 reads TGTGCCAGCAGTTTATCTCGGGACAGGCTGTATGGCTACACCTTC. Amino acid sequence: CASSLSRDRLYGYTF.

This sequence joins TRBV6-4 and TRBJ2-2; D is unresolved. Germline CDR1 MRHNA, CDR2 SNTAGT. The CDR3 is 13 amino acids. V shed 3 bases and J shed 2 bases, with 4 bases lying between them. CDR3 region: CASSETNTGELFF. The DNA for the CDR3 is TGTGCCAGCAGTGAGACCAACACCGGGGAGCTGTTTTTT.

V usage is TRBV25-1 and J usage is TRBJ1-4; D is uncertain. Germline V lookup: CDR1 MGHDK, CDR2 SYGVNS. The CDR3 consists of 12 residues. V shed 3 bases and J shed 8 bases, with 7 bases lying between them. The CDR3 is CASSDRREKLFF. The CDR3 bases are TGTGCCAGCAGTGACCGTCGGGAAAAACTGTTTTTT.

The rearrangement joins TRBV5-6 to TRBJ2-7, with 7 nucleotides matching TRBD1. V lost 6 bases and J lost 3; bases outside the gene matches: 24. Germline values: CDR1 SGHDT, CDR2 YYEEEE. The CDR3 is 19 amino acids. Here the CDR3 DNA reads TGTGCCAGCACCTTTGTGTGGTACAATGAGGGACAGATCTTCTACGAGCAGTACTTC. This translates into CASTFVWYNEGQIFYEQYF.

This chain uses TRBV2 with TRBJ1-2; D possibly corresponds to TRBD1 (6 bases). This CDR3 is 15 amino acids long. V shed 3 bases and J shed 3 bases, with 14 bases lying between them. Germline V gene sequence: CDR1 SNHLY, CDR2 FYNNEI. The CDR3 coding sequence is TGTGCCAGCAGTGATCCCGGAGCAGGGGACTATGGCTACACCTTC. Encoded protein: CASSDPGAGDYGYTF.

The rearrangement links TRBV19 to TRBJ2-1; TRBD2 might be the D (6 bases). The V gene lost 3 bases and the J gene lost 7 bases, with 13 bases spanning the gap. Germline CDR1 LNHDA, CDR2 SQIVND (reference sequence). This CDR3 comprises 14 residues. In nucleotides, the CDR3 is TGTGCCAGTAGTATGGGCGGGACTCTGAATGAGCAGTTCTTC. It is translated as CASSMGGTLNEQFF. Combining the CDR3 with reference TRBV19 and TRBJ2-1 gives the whole variable domain DGGITQSPKYLFRKEGQNVTLSCEQNLNHDAMYWYRQDPGQGLRLIYYSQIVNDFQKGDIAEGYSVSREKKESFPLTVTSAQKNPTAFYLCASSMGGTLNEQFFGPGTRLTVL.

This chain uses TRBV7-9 with TRBJ2-2; no definite D call. V was trimmed by 2 bases and J by 1 base, leaving 2 bases between them. In germline, CDR1 is SEHNR, CDR2 FQNEAQ (reference sequence). The CDR3 spans 13 residues. CDR3 amino acids: CASSLMNTGELFF. The CDR3 DNA sequence: TGTGCCAGCAGCTTAATGAACACCGGGGAGCTGTTTTTT. The full variable domain, rest sourced from reference TRBV7-9 and TRBJ2-2, is DTGVSQNPRHKITKRGQNVTFRCDPISEHNRLYWYRQTLGQGPEFLTYFQNEAQLEKSRLLSDRFSAERPKGSFSTLEIQRTEQGDSAMYLCASSLMNTGELFFGEGSRLTVL.

CDR3 DNA sequence: TGTGCCAGCAGCCAAAGGGACAGGGACAGCTCCTACAATGAGCAGTTCTTC. It is translated as CASSQRDRDSSYNEQFF. The chain links TRBV3-1 (or the pseudogene TRBV3-2) to TRBJ2-1; 9 bases map to TRBD1. Losses at the gene ends were 2 bases for V and 0 bases for J; bases not matched to a gene: 5. This CDR3 region has 17 residues. In germline, CDR1 is LGHDT, CDR2 YNNKEL (reference sequence).